Presented here are 21 T cell receptor beta chains from one specimen sequenced in a study of T cell clusters in autoimmune cytopenias. One tube held mixed TRB-A and TRB-B primer pools for touch-down PCR. TCRdb reanalyzed the multiplex PCR reads and collapses them to one entry per CDR3 protein, without DNA. Its table records about 7,400 distinct CDR3 sequences. Each sample's input was approximately 270 ng genomic DNA, roughly 40,000 genome equivalents. The sample taken for sequencing was peripheral blood. All receptors derive from a human donor with an autoimmune cytopenia or autoimmune hepatitis (not recorded which).

The chain carries TRBV6-1 and TRBJ1-2; TCRdb's assignment of TRBD1 cannot be checked, as there is no DNA. Germline CDR1 reads MNHNS; CDR2 reads SASEGT. This CDR3 is 13 amino acids long. The CDR3 protein is CASISPLNYGYTF.

By frequency, this clonotype registers medium-sized (0.01 to 0.1%). The rearrangement joins TRBV30 to TRBJ2-1; absent DNA, TCRdb's TRBD2 call cannot be checked. Per the germline V gene, CDR1 is GTSNPN and CDR2 is SVGIG (reference sequence). The CDR3 length is 13 residues. CDR3 loop: CAWSLEREGHEFF. The full variable domain, with the rest looked up from reference TRBV30 and TRBJ2-1, is SQTIHQWPATLVQPVGSPLSLECTVEGTSNPNLYWYRQAAGRGLQLLFYSVGIGQISSEVPQNLSASRPQDRQFILSSKKLLLSDSGFYLCAWSLEREGHEFFGPGTRLTVL.

The CDR3 loop is CASSVSDTGELFF. V gene TRBV5-1 combines with J gene TRBJ2-2. This CDR3 is built from 13 residues. Germline-derived CDR1 and CDR2 are SGHRS and YFSETQ.

This rearrangement joins TRBV6-1 to TRBJ1-2; TCRdb calls TRBD1, which cannot be checked without DNA. This CDR3 spans 14 amino acids. Germline CDR1 MNHNS, CDR2 SASEGT. The CDR3 loop is CASSPGDHNYGYTF.

The V gene is TRBV6-1, the J gene TRBJ2-2; as DNA is missing, the TRBD2 call by TCRdb cannot be tested. Germline CDR1 and CDR2: MNHNS and SASEGT. The CDR3 loop spans 13 amino acids. This chain's CDR3 is CASTPLTVGELFF.

The chain combines TRBV11-1 with TRBJ2-3; TCRdb picks TRBD2, but there is no DNA to check that call. Germline loops: CDR1 SGHAT, CDR2 FQDESV (reference sequence). The CDR3 length is 18 residues. CDR3 residues: CASSNLAGTTTSTDTQYF.

This chain uses TRBV6-6 with TRBJ2-2; TCRdb designates TRBD2, a call that cannot be tested without DNA. This CDR3 has 13 amino acids. In germline, CDR1 is MNHNY, CDR2 SVGAGI (reference sequence). The CDR3 sequence: CASSYRELGELFF.

The CDR3 loop is CASSPMLSVGTEAFF. The chain links TRBV5-6 to TRBJ1-1. The length of the CDR3 is 15 residues. Germline CDR1 and CDR2: SGHDT and YYEEEE.

The CDR3 here is CATSTIGQTPKPQHF. The chain combines TRBV15 with TRBJ1-5; TCRdb designates TRBD1, a call that cannot be tested without DNA. Germline V gene lookup returns CDR1 LNHNV and CDR2 YYDKDF (reference sequence). The CDR3 is 15 amino acids.

The chain is built from TRBV18 and TRBJ1-1. CDR3 length: 12 amino acids. Germline lookup yields CDR1 KGHSH and CDR2 LQKENI. The CDR3 sequence: CASSLGRNEAFF. Looking up the rest from reference TRBV18 and TRBJ1-1 gives the full variable domain: NAGVMQNPRHLVRRRGQEARLRCSPMKGHSHVYWYRQLPEEGLKFMVYLQKENIIDESGMPKERFSAEFPKEGPSILRIQQVVRGDSAAYFCASSLGRNEAFFGQGTRLTVV.

The V gene is TRBV13, the J gene TRBJ1-1. CDR3 length: 14 residues. Germline CDR1 reads PRHDT; CDR2 reads FYEKMQ (reference sequence). The CDR3 reads CASSPGLRSTEAFF. The variable domain in full, completed from reference TRBV13 and TRBJ1-1, reads AAGVIQSPRHLIKEKRETATLKCYPIPRHDTVYWYQQGPGQDPQFLISFYEKMQSDKGSIPDRFSAQQFSDYHSELNMSSLELGDSALYFCASSPGLRSTEAFFGQGTRLTVV.

J is TRBJ1-2 and V is TRBV19; TCRdb lists TRBD1, though no DNA is available to test this call. Germline assignment: CDR1 LNHDA and CDR2 SQIVND (reference sequence). The CDR3 consists of 14 residues. CDR3: CASSIGTGVYGYTF.

The chain uses TRBV24-1 and TRBJ2-1; TCRdb designates TRBD1, a call that cannot be tested without DNA. The CDR3 is 14 residues long. The V gene's germline CDR1 is KGHDR and CDR2 SFDVKD. CDR3 region: CATSGTGGKNEQFF.

This chain uses TRBV11-1 with TRBJ1-1. The length of the CDR3 is 13 residues. Germline CDR1 and CDR2: SGHAT and FQDESV (reference sequence). The CDR3 spells CASSLKIGTEAFF.

The V gene is TRBV6-1, the J gene TRBJ1-2; TCRdb's assignment of TRBD1 cannot be checked, as there is no DNA. The CDR3 is made up of 15 amino acids. The germline CDR1 and CDR2 sequences are MNHNS and SASEGT. The CDR3 reads CASSAGAGGSYGYTF.

The V call is TRBV7-6, the J call TRBJ2-7. The germline V gene encodes CDR1 SGHVS and CDR2 FNYEAQ. The CDR3 runs to 14 residues. Here the CDR3 reads CASSDRLVGDEQYF. Full variable domain (missing parts from reference TRBV7-6 and TRBJ2-7): GAGVSQSPRYKVTKRGQDVALRCDPISGHVSLYWYRQALGQGPEFLTYFNYEAQQDKSGLPNDRFSAERPEGSISTLTIQRTEQRDSAMYRCASSDRLVGDEQYFGPGTRLTVT.

The V and J genes are TRBV30 and TRBJ1-5; checking the TCRdb D call of TRBD1 is not possible without DNA. Germline CDR1 is GTSNPN and CDR2 is SVGIG (reference sequence). The CDR3 contains 13 residues. The CDR3 spells CAWGHRGGQPQHF. The full variable domain, rest sourced from reference TRBV30 and TRBJ1-5, is SQTIHQWPATLVQPVGSPLSLECTVEGTSNPNLYWYRQAAGRGLQLLFYSVGIGQISSEVPQNLSASRPQDRQFILSSKKLLLSDSGFYLCAWGHRGGQPQHFGDGTRLSIL.

CDR3 loop: CASSYSRYSNQPQHF. The V call is TRBV6-5, the J call TRBJ1-5. This CDR3 has 15 amino acids. In germline, CDR1 is MNHEY, CDR2 SVGAGI.

This chain connects TRBV7-6 to TRBJ2-3; the TRBD2 assignment by TCRdb is unverifiable without DNA. The CDR3 has 17 residues. CDR1 is SGHVS, CDR2 FNYEAQ, per germline. This CDR3 is CASSRGLAGVQVDTQYF.

The chain employs TRBV12-3 or TRBV12-4 and TRBJ2-3. CDR3 length: 14 residues. The CDR3 sequence: CASSLGISTDTQYF.

This rearrangement joins TRBV10-3 to TRBJ2-7; TCRdb indicates TRBD1, and absent DNA this call remains unverified. The CDR3 length is 13 residues. Germline CDR1 is ENHRY and CDR2 is SYGVKD. CDR3 residues: CAITRETTYEQYF.